A single sample is the source of the 5 T cell receptor beta chains below, sequenced in a study of blood T cell repertoires in COVID-19. Here immunoSEQ multiplex PCR was the method, and the copy in TCRdb shows in-frame clones only, minus some. The repertoire consists of approximately 230,000 clones, with around nine tenths occurring once and the leading ten covering 1.3% to 1.5%. The sample taken for sequencing was peripheral blood. These receptors all come from a man aged 80 or over with acute or convalescent COVID-19.

V is TRBV29-1 and J is TRBJ1-2; 7 bases align to TRBD1. The J segment lost 3 bases and the V segment lost 0 bases, leaving 7 bases of the junction unmatched. CDR1 is SQVTM, CDR2 ANQGSEA, per germline. CDR3 length equals 15 residues. CDR3 DNA: TGCAGCGTTGAAGAGACAGGGCGGGGATACTATGGCTACACCTTC. Amino acid sequence: CSVEETGRGYYGYTF. Filled out from reference TRBV29-1 and TRBJ1-2, the complete variable domain reads SAVISQKPSRDICQRGTSLTIQCQVDSQVTMMFWYRQQPGQSLTLIATANQGSEATYESGFVIDKFPISRPNLTFSTLTVSNMSPEDSSIYLCSVEETGRGYYGYTFGSGTRLTVV.

In its sample, this clone was seen a few times. Other DNA sequences within the sample encode an identical CDR3. V and J are TRBV3-1 (or the pseudogene TRBV3-2) and TRBJ1-5; no definite D call. CDR1 and CDR2 (germline): LGHDT, YNNKEL (reference sequence). Trimming left V 2 bases short and J 0 bases short, with 2 bases between. The CDR3 totals 13 residues. DNA of the CDR3: TGTGCCAGCAGCCAACTTAGCAATCAGCCCCAGCATTTT. Encoded protein: CASSQLSNQPQHF.

This chain links TRBV19 with TRBJ2-5; possible D gene TRBD2, 5 bases. The CDR3 runs 14 residues. V was shortened by 1 base and J by 3 bases, with 9 bases between the two germline ends. Per the germline V gene, CDR1 is LNHDA and CDR2 is SQIVND (reference sequence). This chain's CDR3 is CASSIAGIEETQYF. CDR3 nucleotides: TGTGCCAGTAGTATAGCCGGGATCGAAGAGACCCAGTACTTC.

In this sample, this clone turned up a few times. The chain carries TRBV19 and TRBJ1-2; D possibly corresponds to TRBD1 (5 bases). Germline V lookup: CDR1 LNHDA, CDR2 SQIVND (reference sequence). The CDR3 spans 15 residues. Trimming pared 7 bases from V and 8 bases from J, leaving 23 bases between. CDR3 in DNA: TGTGCCAGTAACACAAACTTGTGGGGCGATTACGGCTACACCTTC. It codes for CASNTNLWGDYGYTF.

This rearrangement joins TRBV3-1 (or the pseudogene TRBV3-2) to TRBJ2-1, with D maybe TRBD2 (5 bases). V lost 6 bases, J lost 8 bases, and 11 bases lay in between. CDR1 LGHDT and CDR2 YNNKEL come from the germline V gene (reference sequence). This CDR3 region has 12 residues. This chain's CDR3 is CASSSAGDEQFF. The DNA of the CDR3 is TGTGCCAGCAGTTCCGCGGGCGATGAGCAGTTCTTC.